The clone carrying this T cell receptor beta chain has a handful of counts. Its antigen is as yet unknown. The limits of the CDR3 on the DNA are not certain, so only TCRdb's listed CDR3 is given. This sample is part of a study of T cell repertoires in cytomegalovirus infection. TCRdb re-analysed the reads in MiXCR, keeping a single row per CDR3 protein. Counted here are 650,000 to 900,000 distinct CDR3 sequences, around a third occurring once; the ten biggest clones make up about an eighth. With termini counted, the CDR3 has 17 amino acids. Germline CDR1 MNHEY, CDR2 SMNVEV (reference sequence). The TCR originated in a human donor in good health (CMV status not recorded). Some clones in this sample may be carry-over from other donors' samples. The sample consisted of cultured CD8+ T cells from PBMCs, taken from culture after CMV antigen stimulation. The genes are TRBV27 and TRBJ1-2; TRBD1 is taken as the D call from the table, unchecked against the DNA. This CDR3 reads CASSLTSTSGSNYGYTF.